The clone carrying this T cell receptor beta chain was seen more than once but under ten times. The antigen is not known. These data originate in a study of cytomegalovirus exposure and HLA in healthy donors. Germline V lookup: CDR1 SGHVS, CDR2 FQNEAQ. Trimming took 1 base from V and 7 from J; bases not matched to a gene: 8. CDR3 length: 16 amino acids. Findings and caveats of the study: The study flagged around 160 TCR beta chains as cytomegalovirus-associated. The authors later linked a missense DCLRE1C variant to TCR beta V- and J-gene trimming. Sequencing likely generated an artifact that appeared as a cluster of highly shared sequence variants.

The PCR had 60 Vbeta and 13 Jbeta primers. Data came from immunoSEQ multiplex PCR; TCRdb stores just in-frame clones and leaves some out. This table holds around 100,000 clones, roughly 85% found once. The receptor was isolated from a man younger than 40 in good health and CMV-seropositive. The gene calls are TRBV7-8 and TRBJ1-5; TRBD1 aligns across 9 bases. Sequencing input: PBMCs. The CDR3: CASSLEGFTGGQPQHF. The CDR3 region has the DNA TGTGCCAGCAGCTTAGAGGGTTTTACAGGGGGCCAGCCCCAGCATTTT.